This entry is about one TCR beta chain. This entry is derived from a study of control samples from healthy donors and cancer patients. Method: immunoSEQ multiplex PCR; TCRdb's copy keeps in-frame clones and lacks some. Of 95,000 to 150,000 clones in the sample, roughly 90% were seen once. The origin of this receptor is a man in his forties or fifties in good health. The sample was blood.

The CDR3 is CSVEVGPTYGYTF. In DNA form, the CDR3 reads TGCAGCGTTGAAGTAGGGCCCACCTATGGCTACACCTTC. V is TRBV29-1 and J is TRBJ1-2; the D is unclear. V lost 1 base to trimming and J lost 4 bases, with 10 bases between them. The CDR3 extends over 13 amino acids. In germline, CDR1 is SQVTM, CDR2 ANQGSEA.